A selection of T cell receptor beta chains follows, all from one sample in a study of OX40 agonist ivuxolimab in advanced cancers. Repertoires were generated with immunoSEQ multiplex PCR, while TCRdb's copy carries only in-frame clones and drops some. This table has 76,000 or so clones, 65% to 90% appearing once. Here the sequenced sample was CD4+ or CD8+ T cells sorted from blood, taken in a trial of the OX40 agonist ivuxolimab. The source is an adult with an advanced solid tumor such as melanoma, head and neck, liver or kidney cancer. The CDR3 runs from the conserved cysteine through the conserved F or W. A D gene is named only where the DNA matches it firmly. Size values are once, few and many counts, or a class for expanded clones, and some rows have none.

>-|15|-|TRBJ2-6|TRBV5-1
TGCGCCAGCAGTTCTCGAGCCTCTGGGGCCAACGTCCTGACTTTC
CASSSRASGANVLTF
>-|14|-|TRBJ1-5|TRBV6-6
TGTGCCAGCAGTTCGCATCAGGGGCGTCAGCCCCAGCATTTT
CASSSHQGRQPQHF
>-|13|once|TRBJ1-6|TRBV14
TGTGCCAGCAGCCGACAGTATAATTCACCCCTCCACTTT
CASSRQYNSPLHF
>-|15|few|TRBJ2-1|TRBV7-2
TGTGCCAGCAGGGCCACAGGGAGTCCCTACAATGAGCAGTTCTTC
CASRATGSPYNEQFF
>TRBD2|14|once|TRBJ2-5|TRBV19
TGTGCCAGTAGACTAGCGGGGGGAGAAGAGACCCAGTACTTC
CASRLAGGEETQYF
>-|15|-|TRBJ2-7|TRBV29-1
TGCAGCGTTGAAGGGGCGGGACCCGACCCCTACGAGCAGTACTTC
CSVEGAGPDPYEQYF
>-|13|-|TRBJ2-1|TRBV7-7
TGTGCTAGCAGCTTTTCGAGCGACAATGAGCAGTTCTTC
CASSFSSDNEQFF
>TRBD2|15|-|TRBJ2-7|TRBV7-9
TGTGCCAGCAGCCAGATGAGCGGGGGGGCGTCGGAGCAGTACTTC
CASSQMSGGASEQYF
>-|15|-|TRBJ1-5|TRBV5-5
TGTGCCAGCAGCTTAACGTTAACAGTCAATCAGCCCCAGCATTTT
CASSLTLTVNQPQHF
>TRBD1|16|-|TRBJ2-1|TRBV5-5
TGTGCCAGCAGCTTGGGCCCGGGACAGGGGGTCAATGAGCAGTTCTTC
CASSLGPGQGVNEQFF
>TRBD2|14|-|TRBJ2-5|TRBV10-3
TGTGCCATCAGGACTAGCGGGGACCAAGAGACCCAGTACTTC
CAIRTSGDQETQYF
>-|15|-|TRBJ2-7|TRBV6-7
TGTGCCAGCAGTTACTCGCCCAGGGGCAGCCACGAGCAGTACTTC
CASSYSPRGSHEQYF
>-|15|-|TRBJ2-5|TRBV5-1
TGCGCCAGCAGCTTGGAGCCTAACAGACAAGAGACCCAGTACTTC
CASSLEPNRQETQYF
>TRBD1|15|-|TRBJ2-7|TRBV30
TGTGCCTGGAGTTCAGGACAGGGGGCGGTCTACGAGCAGTACTTC
CAWSSGQGAVYEQYF
>-|13|-|TRBJ2-5|TRBV4-1
TGCGCCAGCAGCCAAGGAGGGGAGGCGACCCAGTACTTC
CASSQGGEATQYF
>TRBD2|18|-|TRBJ2-5|TRBV7-3
TGTGCCAGCAGCTTAAGGGGGACTAGCGGGGACTCTGCAGAGACCCAGTACTTC
CASSLRGTSGDSAETQYF
>-|14|-|TRBJ1-1|TRBV5-6
TGTGCCAGCAGCTTGTCGAACCGTCCCTCTGAAGCTTTCTTT
CASSLSNRPSEAFF
>-|17|-|TRBJ2-2|TRBV25-1
TGTGCCAGCAGTGGAGGCTCCGGAGCAACGAGGACCGGGGAGCTGTTTTTT
CASSGGSGATRTGELFF
>TRBD1|16|once|TRBJ2-5|TRBV25-1
TGTGCCAGCAGTGAAGGGACAGGGAACAAAGGGGAGACCCAGTACTTC
CASSEGTGNKGETQYF
>TRBD1|16|-|TRBJ1-3|TRBV5-4
TGTGCCAGCAGCTTGGGCGGGACAGACTCTGGAAACACCATATATTTT
CASSLGGTDSGNTIYF
>-|15|-|TRBJ2-5|TRBV30
TGTGCCTGGAGTTCAGGGCAGGGGCCCCAAGAGACCCAGTACTTC
CAWSSGQGPQETQYF
>-|16|once|TRBJ2-5|TRBV7-9
TGTGCCAGCAGGGACCCCTCGGGGGCGGCACGAGAGACCCAGTACTTC
CASRDPSGAARETQYF
>-|13|-|TRBJ1-5|TRBV18
TGTGCCAGCTCACCAGTCAACGATCAGCCCCAGCATTTT
CASSPVNDQPQHF
>-|12|-|TRBJ2-5|TRBV29-1
TGCAGCGTTCCAGAAAACCAAGAGACCCAGTACTTC
CSVPENQETQYF
>-|14|-|TRBJ2-2|TRBV5-1
TGCGCCAGCCGCCGCCTAGGGGAAACCGGGGAGCTGTTTTTT
CASRRLGETGELFF
>-|14|once|TRBJ1-1|TRBV5-4
TGTGCCAGCAGCTTGGTGGGGGGAGGCACTGAAGCTTTCTTT
CASSLVGGGTEAFF
>-|12|-|TRBJ1-6|TRBV6-1
TGTGCCAGCAGTGAAGCTAGGGGACCCCTCCACTTT
CASSEARGPLHF
>-|15|few|TRBJ1-2|TRBV6-1
TGTGCCAGCAGTCCCCCCGGGGCCCGATACTATGGCTACACCTTC
CASSPPGARYYGYTF
>TRBD1|14|-|TRBJ1-1|TRBV27
TGTGCCAGTGGACAGGTCGGAGGGAACACTGAAGCTTTCTTT
CASGQVGGNTEAFF
>TRBD2|16|-|TRBJ2-1|TRBV4-3
TGCGCCAGCAGCCAAGGAGGGGAGGGAATCTACAATGAGCAGTTCTTC
CASSQGGEGIYNEQFF
>TRBD2|16|few|TRBJ2-1|TRBV5-1
TGCGCCAGCAGCTTGTTTCCAGCGGGGCTCAACAATGAGCAGTTCTTC
CASSLFPAGLNNEQFF
>-|18|-|TRBJ1-1|TRBV5-1
TGCGCCAGCAGACTCTATGAAGGGATACAGATCGAGAACACTGAAGCTTTCTTT
CASRLYEGIQIENTEAFF
>-|14|-|TRBJ1-5|TRBV6-5
TGTGCCAGCAGTTACTCGACGGAATATCAGCCCCAGCATTTT
CASSYSTEYQPQHF
>-|16|-|TRBJ1-2|TRBV5-1
TGCGCCAGCAGCTTCTCATCGGTGGGGGCGAACTATGGCTACACCTTC
CASSFSSVGANYGYTF
>-|16|-|TRBJ2-4|TRBV6-5
TGTGCCAGCAGTTCAGGCGGTGCCGGGGGCAAAAACATTCAGTACTTC
CASSSGGAGGKNIQYF
>TRBD2|17|-|TRBJ2-5|TRBV7-2
TGTGCCAGCAGCTCGGTACCCCTAACTAGCGGGGGAGAGACCCAGTACTTC
CASSSVPLTSGGETQYF
>-|15|-|TRBJ1-5|TRBV19
TGTGCCAGTATATCTGGCTCATATTTCGGTCAGCCCCAGCATTTT
CASISGSYFGQPQHF
>-|15|once|TRBJ1-1|TRBV6-5
TGTGCCAGCAGCTACAACGAAAGGCAAAGCACTGAAGCTTTCTTT
CASSYNERQSTEAFF
>-|15|-|TRBJ1-2|TRBV5-1
TGCGCCAGCAGCGCAACACCGGGACCCGGGATGGGCTACACCTTC
CASSATPGPGMGYTF
>-|16|-|TRBJ2-1|TRBV9
TGTGCCAGCAGCGTCCGGGCAGATAGCTCCTACAATGAGCAGTTCTTC
CASSVRADSSYNEQFF
>TRBD2|15|-|TRBJ2-3|TRBV7-7
TGTGCTAGCAGCTTAGAAGCGGGGGTGTCAGATACGCAGTATTTT
CASSLEAGVSDTQYF
>TRBD2|13|-|TRBJ2-5|TRBV18
TGTGCCAGCTCCCTCGGGGGGCAAGAGACCCAGTACTTC
CASSLGGQETQYF
>-|17|-|TRBJ1-1|TRBV5-1
TGCGCCAGCAGCTCGCGAGGGGGTTGGGGAGTGAACACTGAAGCTTTCTTT
CASSSRGGWGVNTEAFF
>-|15|-|TRBJ2-7|TRBV4-3
TGCGCCAGCAGCCAAGACCAGGGGCACCTGTACGAGCAGTACTTC
CASSQDQGHLYEQYF
>-|16|few|TRBJ2-1|TRBV19
TGTGCCAGTACCCGTGGAGGGCGTAGCTCCTACAATGAGCAGTTCTTC
CASTRGGRSSYNEQFF
>-|15|-|TRBJ1-2|TRBV14
TGTGCCAGCAGCCAAGATCTCGGGGGATCCGGTGGCTACACCTTC
CASSQDLGGSGGYTF
>-|12|-|TRBJ1-1|TRBV6-5
TGTGCCAGCAGTTACTCGGGCGCGGAAGCTTTCTTT
CASSYSGAEAFF
>-|15|-|TRBJ2-7|TRBV7-9
TGTGCCAGCAGCTTAATGTTCGCCGGAGGATACGAGCAGTACTTC
CASSLMFAGGYEQYF
>TRBD1|13|-|TRBJ1-1|TRBV4-2
TGTGCCAGCAGGGACAGGGTGAACACTGAAGCTTTCTTT
CASRDRVNTEAFF